A selection of T cell receptor beta chains follows, all from one sample in a study of T cell changes during pregnancy in multiple sclerosis. Sequenced by immunoSEQ multiplex PCR; TCRdb stores in-frame clones only, minus some. The sample yields more than 40,000 clones, more than 90% seen once. Specimen: CD8+ T cells from peripheral blood mononuclear cells, collected after pregnancy. These receptors were collected from a female donor with multiple sclerosis, enrolled in a pregnancy study. CDR3s include the opening cysteine and the closing phenylalanine or tryptophan. The order of the fields is J gene, D gene, CDR3 length, V gene, clone size, CDR3 protein, CDR3 DNA. A D gene is named only where the DNA matches it firmly. Expanded clones are given a class, and other clones once, few, many or no size at all.

>TRBJ2-3|.|15|TRBV19|.
CASSMTQGRADTQYF
TGTGCCAGTAGTATGACGCAGGGGCGCGCAGATACGCAGTATTTT
>TRBJ1-1|.|15|TRBV11-3|.
CASSYTGFGDTEAFF
TGTGCCAGCAGCTATACAGGGTTCGGTGACACTGAAGCTTTCTTT
>TRBJ2-7|.|17|TRBV5-1|.
CASSLDSEGFRSYEQYF
TGCGCCAGCAGCTTGGATAGTGAAGGTTTTCGGAGCTACGAGCAGTACTTC
>TRBJ1-1|.|14|TRBV19|once
CATWTRTANTEAFF
TGTGCCACCTGGACCCGGACAGCGAACACTGAAGCTTTCTTT
>TRBJ2-3|TRBD2|17|TRBV7-6|.
CASSFAIAGGLTDTQYF
TGTGCCAGCAGCTTCGCTATAGCGGGAGGGCTCACAGATACGCAGTATTTT
>TRBJ1-1|.|11|TRBV19|few
CASWTGVEAFF
TGTGCCAGTTGGACGGGGGTTGAAGCTTTCTTT
>TRBJ2-5|.|13|TRBV29-1|.
CSVEGAPKETQYF
TGCAGCGTTGAAGGAGCACCCAAAGAGACCCAGTACTTC
>TRBJ2-5|.|15|TRBV9|.
CASSSHAGLWETQYF
TGTGCCAGCAGCTCACACGCGGGGCTGTGGGAGACCCAGTACTTC
>TRBJ1-6|.|16|TRBV27|.
CASSLGFGGLGSPLHF
TGTGCCAGCAGTTTAGGGTTCGGGGGTTTAGGATCACCCCTCCACTTT
>TRBJ1-1|TRBD1|14|TRBV5-6|.
CASSPGQMNTEAFF
TGTGCCAGCAGCCCGGGACAGATGAACACTGAAGCTTTCTTT
>TRBJ1-2|.|15|TRBV5-1|.
CASAYGGEEVIGYTF
TGCGCCAGCGCTTACGGGGGGGAGGAGGTTATCGGCTACACCTTC
>TRBJ1-1|.|15|TRBV9|.
CASSVAAGDGTEAFF
TGTGCCAGCAGCGTAGCTGCGGGAGATGGAACTGAAGCTTTCTTT
>TRBJ2-7|TRBD2|15|TRBV6-5|.
CASSPLAGGSYEQYF
TGTGCCAGCAGCCCTCTAGCGGGAGGGTCTTACGAGCAGTACTTC
>TRBJ1-1|.|12|TRBV27|few
CASSFTGNEAFF
TGTGCCAGCAGTTTTACAGGGAATGAAGCTTTCTTT
>TRBJ1-5|.|14|TRBV19|.
CASSIAVSNQPQHF
TGTGCCAGTAGTATAGCGGTTAGCAATCAGCCCCAGCATTTT
>TRBJ1-2|TRBD1|15|TRBV29-1|.
CSVEEGQASNYGYTF
TGCAGCGTTGAAGAGGGACAGGCCTCCAACTATGGCTACACCTTC
>TRBJ2-3|.|16|TRBV7-9|.
CASSLAGAEGTDTQYF
TGTGCCAGCAGCTTAGCGGGGGCTGAGGGCACAGATACGCAGTATTTT
>TRBJ2-7|.|13|TRBV5-8|.
CASSLGGFAEQYF
TGTGCCAGCAGCTTAGGCGGGTTTGCCGAGCAGTACTTC
>TRBJ2-5|.|14|TRBV10-2|.
CASSESPGQETQYF
TGCGCCAGCAGTGAGTCGCCAGGGCAAGAGACCCAGTACTTC
>TRBJ2-7|TRBD1|14|TRBV2|.
CASSEVQGAYEQYF
TGTGCCAGCAGTGAAGTACAGGGGGCCTACGAGCAGTACTTC
>TRBJ1-5|.|13|TRBV19|once
CASSRTANQPQHF
TGTGCCAGTAGTCGGACAGCCAATCAGCCCCAGCATTTT
>TRBJ2-2|TRBD2|20|TRBV14|.
CASSQGLAGVPSANTGELFF
TGTGCCAGCAGCCAAGGACTAGCGGGAGTCCCTTCCGCGAACACCGGGGAGCTGTTTTTT
>TRBJ2-7|TRBD1|15|TRBV7-9|.
CASSWDRVFYYEQYF
TGTGCCAGCAGCTGGGACAGGGTATTCTACTACGAGCAGTACTTC
>TRBJ1-2|.|13|TRBV10-2|.
CASMAQGDYGYTF
TGCGCCAGCATGGCCCAGGGTGACTATGGCTACACCTTC
>TRBJ2-7|TRBD1|15|TRBV27|.
CASSPSRGQSYEQYF
TGTGCCAGCAGTCCTAGTAGGGGGCAATCCTACGAGCAGTACTTC
>TRBJ2-2|TRBD2|17|TRBV10-3|.
CAISRTSGEVTTGELFF
TGTGCCATCAGTAGGACTAGCGGGGAGGTTACCACCGGGGAGCTGTTTTTT
>TRBJ2-7|TRBD2|15|TRBV7-2|.
CASSGLAGASYEQYF
TGTGCCAGCAGCGGACTAGCGGGGGCCTCCTACGAGCAGTACTTC
>TRBJ1-3|TRBD1|15|TRBV28|.
CASSPDRGSGNTIYF
TGTGCCAGCAGCCCGGACAGGGGGTCTGGAAACACCATATATTTT
>TRBJ1-5|TRBD1|16|TRBV7-8|.
CASSLGAGGGNQPQHF
TGTGCCAGCAGCTTAGGAGCAGGGGGCGGCAATCAGCCCCAGCATTTT
>TRBJ1-5|.|15|TRBV6-1|.
CASSERSSPVQPQHF
TGTGCCAGCAGTGAACGGAGCAGCCCGGTGCAGCCCCAGCATTTT
>TRBJ2-7|.|13|TRBV10-2|.
CASSRESSYEQYF
TGCGCCAGCAGCAGGGAAAGCTCCTACGAGCAGTACTTC
>TRBJ1-1|TRBD1|13|TRBV19|.
CASSIATGTEAFF
TGTGCCAGTAGTATCGCGACAGGGACTGAAGCTTTCTTT
>TRBJ2-1|TRBD1|15|TRBV5-1|.
CASSPGQGGNNEQFF
TGCGCCAGCAGCCCGGGACAGGGGGGAAACAATGAGCAGTTCTTC
>TRBJ2-7|.|15|TRBV5-6|.
CASGGWASEAYEQYF
TGTGCCAGCGGCGGTTGGGCTAGCGAGGCCTACGAGCAGTACTTC
>TRBJ2-7|.|16|TRBV7-9|.
CASSLTPGHATYEQYF
TGTGCCAGCAGCTTAACTCCAGGACACGCAACCTACGAGCAGTACTTC
>TRBJ1-6|.|15|TRBV27|once
CASSFSNSYNSPLHF
TGTGCCAGCAGTTTTTCTAACTCCTATAATTCACCCCTCCACTTT
>TRBJ1-1|.|16|TRBV15|.
CATSNQIGRANTEAFF
TGTGCCACCAGCAATCAGATCGGCAGGGCTAACACTGAAGCTTTCTTT
>TRBJ1-1|TRBD1|18|TRBV2|.
CASSEWSQGAGMNTEAFF
TGTGCCAGCAGTGAATGGAGCCAGGGGGCTGGGATGAACACTGAAGCTTTCTTT
>TRBJ1-3|TRBD1|17|TRBV6-1|.
CASSVLSGTGAGNTIYF
TGTGCCAGCAGTGTACTCTCCGGGACAGGGGCTGGAAACACCATATATTTT
>TRBJ1-2|.|13|TRBV27|.
CASSFNSWAGYTF
TGTGCCAGCAGTTTCAACAGTTGGGCTGGCTACACCTTC
>TRBJ1-5|.|13|TRBV6-1|.
CASTELGGQPQHF
TGTGCCAGCACAGAATTAGGGGGTCAGCCCCAGCATTTT
>TRBJ2-1|.|15|TRBV29-1|.
CSALTRVKVYNEQFF
TGCAGCGCCCTGACCAGGGTCAAGGTCTACAATGAGCAGTTCTTC
>TRBJ1-3|.|14|TRBV5-4|.
CASSPGGSGNTIYF
TGTGCCAGCTCACCGGGGGGCTCTGGAAACACCATATATTTT
>TRBJ2-3|TRBD1|17|TRBV18|.
CASSPPPGQGTTDTQYF
TGTGCCAGCTCACCCCCCCCCGGACAGGGGACCACAGATACGCAGTATTTT
>TRBJ1-2|.|13|TRBV27|.
CASSRLGVYGYTF
TGTGCCAGCAGTCGTTTAGGAGTCTATGGCTACACCTTC